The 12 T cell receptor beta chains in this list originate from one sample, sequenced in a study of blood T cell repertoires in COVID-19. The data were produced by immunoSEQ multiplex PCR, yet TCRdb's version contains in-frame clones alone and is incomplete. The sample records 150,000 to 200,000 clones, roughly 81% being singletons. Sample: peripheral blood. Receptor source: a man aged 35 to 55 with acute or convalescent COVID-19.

CDR3 protein: CASSADRGAIWSLHF. The CDR3 DNA reads TGTGCCAGCAGCGCGGACAGGGGCGCGATATGGTCCCTCCACTTT. The chain carries TRBV21-1 and TRBJ1-6; TRBD1 is taken as the D call from the table, unchecked against the DNA. TRBV21-1 is a pseudogene. CDR3 size: 15 residues.

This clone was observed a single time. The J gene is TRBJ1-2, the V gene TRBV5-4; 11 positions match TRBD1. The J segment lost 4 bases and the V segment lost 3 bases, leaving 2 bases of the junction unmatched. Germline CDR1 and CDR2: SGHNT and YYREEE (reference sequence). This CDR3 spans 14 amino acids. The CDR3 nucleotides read TGTGCCAGCAGCTCCGGGACAGGGGGCTATGGCTACACCTTC. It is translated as CASSSGTGGYGYTF. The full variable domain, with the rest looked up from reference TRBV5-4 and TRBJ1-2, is ETGVTQSPTHLIKTRGQQVTLRCSSQSGHNTVSWYQQALGQGPQFIFQYYREEENGRGNFPPRFSGLQFPNYSSELNVNALELDDSALYLCASSSGTGGYGYTFGSGTRLTVV.

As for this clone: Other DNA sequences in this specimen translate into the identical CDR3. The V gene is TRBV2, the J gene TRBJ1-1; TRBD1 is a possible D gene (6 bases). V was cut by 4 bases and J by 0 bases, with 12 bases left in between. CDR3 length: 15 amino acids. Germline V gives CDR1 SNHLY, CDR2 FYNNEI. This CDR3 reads CASSGGGTLNTEAFF. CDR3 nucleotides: TGTGCCAGCAGTGGAGGGGGAACCTTGAACACTGAAGCTTTCTTT.

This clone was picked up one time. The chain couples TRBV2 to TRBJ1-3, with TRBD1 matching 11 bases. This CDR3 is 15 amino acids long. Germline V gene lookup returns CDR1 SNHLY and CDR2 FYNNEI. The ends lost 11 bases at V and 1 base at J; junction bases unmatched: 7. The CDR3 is CAGPGQGDSGNTIYF. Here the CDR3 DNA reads TGTGCCGGGCCGGGACAGGGGGATTCTGGAAACACCATATATTTT.

CDR3 in amino acids: CASSQGTSGGFSSYNEQFF. The CDR3 DNA sequence: TGCGCCAGCAGCCAGGGGACTAGCGGGGGGTTTTCCTCCTACAATGAGCAGTTCTTC. The V and J genes are TRBV4-3 and TRBJ2-1; 15 nucleotides match TRBD2. The trim removed 3 bases at V and 0 bases at J, leaving 6 bases unmatched. Germline CDR1 LGHNA, CDR2 YSLEER. The CDR3 has 19 residues.

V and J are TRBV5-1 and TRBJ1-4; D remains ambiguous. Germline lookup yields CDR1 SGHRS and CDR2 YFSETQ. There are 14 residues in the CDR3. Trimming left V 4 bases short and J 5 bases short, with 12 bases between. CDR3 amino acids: CASSKGPGNEKLFF. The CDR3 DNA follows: TGCGCCAGCAGCAAGGGCCCGGGGAATGAAAAACTGTTTTTT.

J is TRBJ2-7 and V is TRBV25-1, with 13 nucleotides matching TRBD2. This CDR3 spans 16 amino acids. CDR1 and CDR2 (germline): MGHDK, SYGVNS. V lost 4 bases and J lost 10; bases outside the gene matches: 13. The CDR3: CASSGGTSGATWFQYF. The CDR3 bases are TGTGCCAGCAGTGGCGGGACTAGCGGGGCCACATGGTTTCAGTACTTC.

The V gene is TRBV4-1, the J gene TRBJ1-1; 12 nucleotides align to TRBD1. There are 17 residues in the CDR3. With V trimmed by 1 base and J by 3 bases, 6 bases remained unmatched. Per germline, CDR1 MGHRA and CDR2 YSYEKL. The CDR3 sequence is CASSQGPGQGAYTEAFF. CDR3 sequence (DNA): TGCGCCAGCAGCCAAGGACCGGGACAGGGGGCTTACACTGAAGCTTTCTTT.

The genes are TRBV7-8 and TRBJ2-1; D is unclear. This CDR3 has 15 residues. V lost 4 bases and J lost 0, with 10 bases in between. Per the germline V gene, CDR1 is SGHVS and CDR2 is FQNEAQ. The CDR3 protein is CASSSPFSSYNEQFF. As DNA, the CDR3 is TGTGCCAGCAGCTCCCCGTTTAGCTCCTACAATGAGCAGTTCTTC.

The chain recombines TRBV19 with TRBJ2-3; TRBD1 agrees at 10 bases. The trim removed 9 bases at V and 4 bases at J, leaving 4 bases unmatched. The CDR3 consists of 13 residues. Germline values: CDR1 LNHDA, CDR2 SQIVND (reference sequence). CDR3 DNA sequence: TGTGCCAGCGGGACAGGGGTCGCAGATACGCAGTATTTT. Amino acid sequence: CASGTGVADTQYF.

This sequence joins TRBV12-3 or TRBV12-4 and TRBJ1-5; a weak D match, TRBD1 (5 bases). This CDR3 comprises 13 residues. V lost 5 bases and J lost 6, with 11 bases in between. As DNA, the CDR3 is TGTGCCAGCAGTCCGCAGGGCCCTCAGCCCCAGCATTTT. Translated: CASSPQGPQPQHF.

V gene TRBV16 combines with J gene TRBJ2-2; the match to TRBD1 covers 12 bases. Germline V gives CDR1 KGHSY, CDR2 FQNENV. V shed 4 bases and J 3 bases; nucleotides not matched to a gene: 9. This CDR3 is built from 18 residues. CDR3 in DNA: TGTGCCAGCAGCCCCGGGACAGGGGGCTATTTGGACACCGGGGAGCTGTTTTTT. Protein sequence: CASSPGTGGYLDTGELFF. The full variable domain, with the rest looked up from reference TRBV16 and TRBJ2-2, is GEEVAQTPKHLVRGEGQKAKLYCAPIKGHSYVFWYQQVLKNEFKFLISFQNENVFDETGMPKERFSAKCLPNSPCSLEIQATKLEDSAVYFCASSPGTGGYLDTGELFFGEGSRLTVL.